One sample yielded the 24 T cell receptor beta chains listed below, sequenced in a study of long-term antiretroviral therapy in people with HIV. The run of the v3.0 immunoSEQ assay was at survey level. Data came from immunoSEQ multiplex PCR; TCRdb stores just in-frame clones and leaves some out. The data contain roughly 29,000 clones, approximately 95% of them seen just once; the ten biggest clones take up around 7.4%. The sample was unsorted PBMCs, taken 5.3 years after starting antiretroviral therapy. The receptor set was obtained from a man aged 30 to 39 with HIV.

This chain connects TRBV7-8 to TRBJ1-2; D perhaps matches TRBD1 (5 bases). Germline assignment: CDR1 SGHVS and CDR2 FQNEAQ. V dropped 6 bases and J dropped 4 bases, with 12 bases sitting between them. The CDR3 is made up of 13 amino acids. CDR3 nucleotides: TGTGCCAGCAGGCCCGCCAGGGCCTATGGCTACACCTTC. This gives the protein CASRPARAYGYTF.

The V call is TRBV7-6, the J call TRBJ1-3; possibly TRBD1 for D (6 bases). V was cut by 8 bases and J by 2 bases, with 16 bases left in between. The CDR3 length is 15 residues. Germline V lookup: CDR1 SGHVS, CDR2 FNYEAQ. The CDR3 spells CASGNWQGTGNTIYF. The CDR3 DNA is TGTGCCAGCGGGAACTGGCAGGGGACTGGAAACACCATATATTTT.

The J gene is TRBJ1-1, the V gene TRBV19; tentatively, D is TRBD1 (5 bases). Trimming shortened V by 2 bases and J by 4 bases, and 8 bases separated the two germline ends. Looked up from germline, CDR1 is LNHDA and CDR2 is SQIVND (reference sequence). CDR3 size: 13 residues. The CDR3 sequence: CASSIMGRTEAFF. CDR3 nucleotides: TGTGCCAGTAGTATAATGGGGCGCACTGAAGCTTTCTTT.

V usage is TRBV6-4 and J usage is TRBJ2-7, with 9 nucleotides matching TRBD1. Germline V gives CDR1 MRHNA, CDR2 SNTAGT. The CDR3 is made up of 14 amino acids. With V trimmed by 0 bases and J by 4 bases, 1 base remained unmatched. CDR3 in DNA: TGTGCCAGCAGTGACTCTGGACAGGGGTACGAGCAGTACTTC. Translated: CASSDSGQGYEQYF.

The chain combines TRBV19 with TRBJ1-5, with 9 bases that match TRBD1. CDR1 and CDR2 (germline): LNHDA, SQIVND (reference sequence). The CDR3 extends over 18 amino acids. Trimming removed 2 bases from V and 1 base from J; junction bases left unmatched: 9. CDR3 nucleotide sequence: TGTGCCAGTAGTATAATTGGTCTGACAGGGGGAAGCAATCAGCCCCAGCATTTT. Translated, it gives CASSIIGLTGGSNQPQHF.

The genes are TRBV19 and TRBJ1-5, with unresolved D. Trimming shortened V by 5 bases and J by 5 bases, and 16 bases separated the two germline ends. The CDR3 is 15 residues long. Germline CDR1 reads LNHDA; CDR2 reads SQIVND (reference sequence). The CDR3 coding sequence is TGTGCCAGTAGTTCGCCGGGTCCGCGAGATCAGCCCCAGCATTTT. Its translation: CASSSPGPRDQPQHF.

The chain uses TRBV2 and TRBJ2-5; perhaps TRBD1 as D (5 bases). This CDR3 spans 16 amino acids. Germline CDR1 SNHLY, CDR2 FYNNEI. The germline V and J ends were trimmed by 0 bases and 1 base, with 12 bases remaining between them. DNA for the CDR3: TGTGCCAGCAGTGAAGCGTGGGCAGGGTCCCAAGAGACCCAGTACTTC. Residues: CASSEAWAGSQETQYF.

The chain combines TRBV4-1 with TRBJ1-2; D might be TRBD1 (5 bases). Trimming cost V 0 bases and J 9 bases, with 14 bases left between them. The CDR3 is made up of 14 amino acids. The germline V gene has CDR1 MGHRA and CDR2 YSYEKL. CDR3 loop: CASSQDRGRTSYTF. The CDR3, as DNA: TGCGCCAGCAGCCAAGATAGGGGACGGACTAGCTACACCTTC.

The chain employs TRBV10-3 and TRBJ2-7; 11 nucleotides agree with TRBD2. This CDR3 is built from 15 residues. Germline CDR1 ENHRY, CDR2 SYGVKD. Trimming took 4 bases from V and 5 from J; bases not matched to a gene: 7. This chain's CDR3 is CAISGYSGGGHEQYF. CDR3 in DNA: TGTGCCATCAGTGGATATAGCGGGGGGGGCCACGAGCAGTACTTC.

V usage is TRBV30 and J usage is TRBJ1-1, with a weak D call TRBD1 (5 bases). This CDR3 comprises 15 residues. The germline CDR1 and CDR2 sequences are GTSNPN and SVGIG (reference sequence). Trimming stripped 4 bases from V and 5 bases from J, with 20 bases between. DNA of the CDR3: TGTGCCTGGATGAAATTTAGGGGAACGGGGACTGAAGCTTTCTTT. It is translated as CAWMKFRGTGTEAFF.

V gene TRBV7-2 combines with J gene TRBJ2-3; 12 bases are a match to TRBD2. Per germline, CDR1 SGHTA and CDR2 FQGNSA. V shed 2 bases, J shed 5 bases, and the junction held 2 bases outside the gene matches. The CDR3 has 15 residues. In DNA form, the CDR3 reads TGTGCCAGCAGCTTATCACTAGCGGGAGGAGATACGCAGTATTTT. It codes for CASSLSLAGGDTQYF.

This clone was observed a single time. The chain uses TRBV14 and TRBJ2-7; 7 bases are shared with TRBD1. J lost 6 bases, V lost 3 bases, and 14 bases had no gene match. Germline-derived CDR1 and CDR2 are SGHDN and FVKESK. This CDR3 is built from 16 residues. The chain's CDR3 is CASSQRQGLRNGEQYF. In DNA form, the CDR3 reads TGTGCCAGCAGCCAGCGACAGGGATTACGAAATGGCGAGCAGTACTTC.

The V call is TRBV4-2, the J call TRBJ2-7; 10 bases line up with TRBD2. The V gene's germline CDR1 is LGHNA and CDR2 YNFKEQ. V shed 4 bases, J shed 4 bases, and the junction held 13 bases outside the gene matches. The CDR3 runs to 17 residues. The CDR3 spells CASSPEASGSRRYEQYF. DNA for the CDR3: TGTGCCAGCAGCCCGGAGGCTAGCGGGAGCCGGAGGTACGAGCAGTACTTC.

The rearrangement uses TRBV6-1 and TRBJ2-5; D gene ambiguous. The CDR3 loop spans 11 amino acids. The V end lost 4 bases, the J end lost 7 bases, and 7 bases lay between the germline ends. Germline assignment: CDR1 MNHNS and CDR2 SASEGT. The CDR3 spells CASSAYGTQYF. As DNA, the CDR3 is TGTGCCAGCAGTGCCTACGGGACCCAGTACTTC.

V gene TRBV7-2 combines with J gene TRBJ2-7; no firm D call. CDR1 is SGHTA and CDR2 is FQGNSA in the germline V gene. Trimming stripped 2 bases from V and 4 bases from J, with 15 bases between. CDR3 length equals 15 residues. The CDR3 nucleotides read TGTGCCAGCAGCTTAACCCTTCTTACATATTACGAGCAGTACTTC. Protein: CASSLTLLTYYEQYF.

This chain uses TRBV10-1 with TRBJ1-1, with D hard to call. Germline-derived CDR1 and CDR2 are WNHNN and SYGVQD (reference sequence). The CDR3 is 15 amino acids. The V gene lost 6 bases and the J gene lost 0 bases, with 14 bases spanning the gap. The CDR3 bases are TGCGCCAGCAGCTGCCCTGCGACCTTGAACACTGAAGCTTTCTTT. Its translation: CASSCPATLNTEAFF.

This chain joins TRBV7-9 and TRBJ2-6; D gene unclear. This CDR3 has 18 residues. V was clipped by 5 bases and J by 1 base, with 18 bases between them. Germline loops: CDR1 SEHNR, CDR2 FQNEAQ (reference sequence). CDR3 coding DNA: TGTGCCAGCAGCCTCCTATTCCCTAGAGCGTCTGGGGCCAACGTCCTGACTTTC. It translates to CASSLLFPRASGANVLTF.

The chain couples TRBV5-4 to TRBJ1-6, with D uncertain. V was shortened by 2 bases and J by 4 bases, with 10 bases between the two germline ends. Looked up from germline, CDR1 is SGHNT and CDR2 is YYREEE (reference sequence). This CDR3 has 15 amino acids. CDR3 sequence: CASSLWEGYNSPLHF. The DNA for the CDR3 is TGTGCCAGCAGCTTATGGGAAGGGTATAATTCACCCCTCCACTTT. Filled out from reference TRBV5-4 and TRBJ1-6, the complete variable domain reads ETGVTQSPTHLIKTRGQQVTLRCSSQSGHNTVSWYQQALGQGPQFIFQYYREEENGRGNFPPRFSGLQFPNYSSELNVNALELDDSALYLCASSLWEGYNSPLHFGNGTRLTVT.

J is TRBJ1-1 and V is TRBV6-1; D remains ambiguous. CDR1 is MNHNS and CDR2 is SASEGT in the germline V gene. This CDR3 has 14 amino acids. Trimming left V 3 bases short and J 1 base short, with 9 bases between. This CDR3 reads CASSDLPRNTEAFF. CDR3 DNA: TGTGCCAGCAGTGACCTTCCGAGGAACACTGAAGCTTTCTTT.

This chain uses TRBV7-2 with TRBJ2-5, with D possibly being TRBD1 (5 bases). The CDR3 spans 17 residues. Germline V gives CDR1 SGHTA, CDR2 FQGNSA. The germline V and J ends were trimmed by 5 bases and 0 bases, with 19 bases remaining between them. CDR3 coding DNA: TGTGCCAGCAGCCCATTCGGGCAGGGCGCCAACCAAGAGACCCAGTACTTC. Translated, it gives CASSPFGQGANQETQYF.

V and J are TRBV11-2 and TRBJ2-7; D call uncertain. Between the trimmed V and J ends, which lost 1 base and 1 base, there was a span of 17 bases. CDR1 and CDR2 (germline): SGHAT, FQNNGV. This CDR3 spans 17 amino acids. The CDR3 here is CASSLAKRPGVSYEQYF. CDR3 DNA sequence: TGTGCCAGCAGCTTAGCAAAAAGACCTGGAGTATCCTACGAGCAGTACTTC.

A note on this clone: The junction and the germline gene differ at one end; a read error may be behind it. The chain couples TRBV6-1 to TRBJ2-7, with D maybe TRBD1 (7 bases). The CDR3 consists of 12 residues. In germline, CDR1 is MNHNS, CDR2 SASEGT. Here the CDR3 reads CASQGGPYEQYF. CDR3 in DNA: TGTGCCAGCCAGGGGGGACCCTATGAGCAGTACTTC.

This clone was seen only once. This chain connects TRBV4-1 to TRBJ2-5, with unresolved D. This CDR3 has 14 residues. The germline V gene encodes CDR1 MGHRA and CDR2 YSYEKL. V dropped 1 base and J dropped 4 bases, with 10 bases sitting between them. The chain's CDR3 is CASSQGRAAETQYF. The CDR3 nucleotides are TGCGCCAGCAGCCAAGGGCGAGCAGCAGAGACCCAGTACTTC.

The chain is built from TRBV25-1 and TRBJ2-2; possible D gene TRBD2, 6 bases. The length of the CDR3 is 17 residues. The V gene lost 1 base and the J gene lost 0 bases, with 12 bases spanning the gap. CDR1 MGHDK and CDR2 SYGVNS come from the germline V gene. The CDR3 spells CASSELEGRSNTGELFF. In DNA form, the CDR3 reads TGTGCCAGCAGTGAATTAGAAGGGAGGTCGAACACCGGGGAGCTGTTTTTT.